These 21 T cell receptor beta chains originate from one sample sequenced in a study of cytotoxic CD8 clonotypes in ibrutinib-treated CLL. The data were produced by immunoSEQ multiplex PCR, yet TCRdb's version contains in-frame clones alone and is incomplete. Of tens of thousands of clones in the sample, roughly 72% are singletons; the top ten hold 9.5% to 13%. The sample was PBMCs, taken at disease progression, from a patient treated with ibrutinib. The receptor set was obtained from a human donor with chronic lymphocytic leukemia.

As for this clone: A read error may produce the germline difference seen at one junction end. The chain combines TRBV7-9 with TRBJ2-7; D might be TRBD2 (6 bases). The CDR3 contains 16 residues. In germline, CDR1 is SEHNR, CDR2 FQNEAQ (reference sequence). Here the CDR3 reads CASSLAMTRKVDEQYF. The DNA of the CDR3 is TGTGCCAGCAGTTTAGCAATGACTAGAAAGGTCGACGAGCAGTACTTC.

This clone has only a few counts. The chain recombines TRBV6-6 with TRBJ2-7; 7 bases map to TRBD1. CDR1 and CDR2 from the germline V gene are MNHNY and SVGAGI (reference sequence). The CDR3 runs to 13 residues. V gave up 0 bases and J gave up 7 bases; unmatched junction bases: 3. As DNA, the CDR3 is TGTGCCAGCAGTTACTCAGGGGGCAGGGAGCAGTACTTC. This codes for CASSYSGGREQYF.

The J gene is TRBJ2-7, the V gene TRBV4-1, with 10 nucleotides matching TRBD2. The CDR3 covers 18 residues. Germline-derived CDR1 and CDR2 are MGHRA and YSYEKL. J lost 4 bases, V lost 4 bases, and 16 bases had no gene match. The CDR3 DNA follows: TGCGCCAGCAGCCTCCCAGAGGCGCTAGCGGGAGTCTCGTACGAGCAGTACTTC. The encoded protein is CASSLPEALAGVSYEQYF.

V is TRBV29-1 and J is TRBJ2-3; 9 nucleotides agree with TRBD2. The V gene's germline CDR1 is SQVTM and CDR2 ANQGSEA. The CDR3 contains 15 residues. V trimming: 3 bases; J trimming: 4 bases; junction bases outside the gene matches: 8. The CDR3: CSVDGRGGSSDTQYF. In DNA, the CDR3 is TGCAGCGTTGACGGGCGGGGGGGCAGCTCAGATACGCAGTATTTT.

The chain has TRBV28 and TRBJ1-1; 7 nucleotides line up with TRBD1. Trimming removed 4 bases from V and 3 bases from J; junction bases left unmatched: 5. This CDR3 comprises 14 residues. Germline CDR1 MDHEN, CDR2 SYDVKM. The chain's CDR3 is CASSWVRGDTEAFF. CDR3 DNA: TGTGCCAGCAGTTGGGTCAGGGGGGACACTGAAGCTTTCTTT.

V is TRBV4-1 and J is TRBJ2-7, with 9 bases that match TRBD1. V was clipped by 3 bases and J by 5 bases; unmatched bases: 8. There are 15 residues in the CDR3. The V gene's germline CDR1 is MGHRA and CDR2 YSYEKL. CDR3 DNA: TGCGCCAGCAGCCAGGACAGGGGCGTTTCCGACGAGCAGTACTTC. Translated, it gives CASSQDRGVSDEQYF.

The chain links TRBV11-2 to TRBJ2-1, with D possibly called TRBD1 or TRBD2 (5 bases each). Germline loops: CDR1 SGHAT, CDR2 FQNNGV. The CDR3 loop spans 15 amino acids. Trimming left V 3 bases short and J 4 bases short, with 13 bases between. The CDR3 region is CASSFPGRSYNEQFF. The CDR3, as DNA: TGTGCCAGCAGCTTTCCGGGACGGTCTTACAATGAGCAGTTCTTC.

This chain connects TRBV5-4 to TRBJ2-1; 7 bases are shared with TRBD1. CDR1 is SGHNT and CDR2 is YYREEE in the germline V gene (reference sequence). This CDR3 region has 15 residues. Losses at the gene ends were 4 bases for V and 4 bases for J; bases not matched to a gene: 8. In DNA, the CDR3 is TGTGCCAGCAGCATCGGACAGGTAGTATACAATGAGCAGTTCTTC. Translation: CASSIGQVVYNEQFF.

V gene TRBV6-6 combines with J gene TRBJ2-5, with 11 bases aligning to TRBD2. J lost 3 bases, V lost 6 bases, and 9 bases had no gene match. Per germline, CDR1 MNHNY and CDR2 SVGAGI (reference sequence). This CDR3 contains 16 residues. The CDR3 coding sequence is TGTGCCAGCAGAAAGGCTAGCGGGGGGACAGAAGAGACCCAGTACTTC. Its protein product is CASRKASGGTEETQYF.

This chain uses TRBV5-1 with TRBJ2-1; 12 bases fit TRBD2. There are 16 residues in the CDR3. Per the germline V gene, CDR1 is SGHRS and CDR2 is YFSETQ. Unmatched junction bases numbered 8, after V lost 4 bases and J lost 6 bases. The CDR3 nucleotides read TGCGCCAGCAGCGAAGAGCTAGCGGGAGGGCGCAATGAGCAGTTCTTC. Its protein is CASSEELAGGRNEQFF. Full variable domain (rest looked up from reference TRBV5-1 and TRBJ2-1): KAGVTQTPRYLIKTRGQQVTLSCSPISGHRSVSWYQQTPGQGLQFLFEYFSETQRNKGNFPGRFSGRQFSNSRSEMNVSTLELGDSALYLCASSEELAGGRNEQFFGPGTRLTVL.

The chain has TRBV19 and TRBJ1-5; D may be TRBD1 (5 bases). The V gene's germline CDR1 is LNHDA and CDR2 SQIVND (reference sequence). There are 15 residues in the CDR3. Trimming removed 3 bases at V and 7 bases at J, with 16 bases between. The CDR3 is CASSIIPGREQPQHF. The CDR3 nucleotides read TGTGCCAGTAGTATCATACCAGGGAGGGAACAGCCCCAGCATTTT.

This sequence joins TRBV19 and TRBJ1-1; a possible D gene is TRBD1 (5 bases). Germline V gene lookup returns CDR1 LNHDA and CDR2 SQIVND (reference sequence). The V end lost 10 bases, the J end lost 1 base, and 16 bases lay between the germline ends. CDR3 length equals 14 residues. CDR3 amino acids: CATSWGLKNTEAFF. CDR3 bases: TGTGCCACCTCATGGGGACTCAAGAACACTGAAGCTTTCTTT.

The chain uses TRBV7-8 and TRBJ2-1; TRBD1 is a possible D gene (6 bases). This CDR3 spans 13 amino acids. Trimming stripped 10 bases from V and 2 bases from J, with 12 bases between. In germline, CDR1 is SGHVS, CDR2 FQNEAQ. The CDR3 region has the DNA TGTGCCATAGGGTCAGGGGCCTACAATGAGCAGTTCTTC. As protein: CAIGSGAYNEQFF.

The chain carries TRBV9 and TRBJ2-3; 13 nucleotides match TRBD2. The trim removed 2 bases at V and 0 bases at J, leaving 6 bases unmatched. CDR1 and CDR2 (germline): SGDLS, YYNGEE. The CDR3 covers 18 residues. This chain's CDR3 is CASSVGLAGSLSTDTQYF. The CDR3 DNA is TGTGCCAGCAGCGTGGGACTAGCGGGGTCGCTAAGCACAGATACGCAGTATTTT.

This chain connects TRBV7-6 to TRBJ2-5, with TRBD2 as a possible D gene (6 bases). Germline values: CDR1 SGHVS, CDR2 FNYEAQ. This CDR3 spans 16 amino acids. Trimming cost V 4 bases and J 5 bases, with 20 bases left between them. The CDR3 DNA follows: TGTGCCAGCAGCTACTGGGGGACCTCCCGGGGGGAGACCCAGTACTTC. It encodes CASSYWGTSRGETQYF.

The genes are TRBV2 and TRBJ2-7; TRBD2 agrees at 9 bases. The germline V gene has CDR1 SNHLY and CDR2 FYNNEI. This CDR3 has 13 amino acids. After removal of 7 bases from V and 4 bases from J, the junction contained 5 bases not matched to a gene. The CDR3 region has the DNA TGTGCCAGCAAGGGCGGGGGGGGTTACGAGCAGTACTTC. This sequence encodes CASKGGGGYEQYF.

The CDR3 DNA reads as TGTGCCAGCTCATCCTCAAGTCTCCCGGGCTACACCTTC. This gives the protein CASSSSSLPGYTF. This chain connects TRBV18 to TRBJ1-2, with D unresolved. The CDR3 is 13 residues long. CDR1 and CDR2 (germline): KGHSH, LQKENI. The ends were cut back, 5 bases at V and 8 bases at J, with 15 bases in the middle.

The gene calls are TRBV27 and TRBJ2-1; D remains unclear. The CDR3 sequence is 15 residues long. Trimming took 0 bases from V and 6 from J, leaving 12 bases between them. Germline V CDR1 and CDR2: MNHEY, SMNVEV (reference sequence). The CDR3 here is CASSLSINGLNEQFF. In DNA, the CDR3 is TGTGCCAGCAGTTTATCGATTAATGGGCTCAATGAGCAGTTCTTC.

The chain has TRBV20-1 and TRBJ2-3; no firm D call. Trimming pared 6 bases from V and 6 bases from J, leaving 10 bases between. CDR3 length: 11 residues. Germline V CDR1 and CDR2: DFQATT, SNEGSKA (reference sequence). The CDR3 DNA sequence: TGCAGTGCACCTTTAGGCGATACGCAGTATTTT. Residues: CSAPLGDTQYF.

In nucleotides, the CDR3 is TGTGCCAGCAGCGACATAGATAGCAATCAGCCCCAGCATTTT. This encodes CASSDIDSNQPQHF. This chain connects TRBV7-9 to TRBJ1-5; no reliable D call. With 5 bases removed from V and 0 bases from J, the gap between germline ends came to 8 bases. Germline CDR1 is SEHNR and CDR2 is FQNEAQ (reference sequence). This CDR3 has 14 residues.

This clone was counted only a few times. CDR3 DNA: TGTGCCAGCAGCTTGGGCCGGGGGAATGGCGACGAGCAGTACTTC. Translation gives CASSLGRGNGDEQYF. The chain links TRBV13 to TRBJ2-7, with D perhaps matching TRBD2 (6 bases). V was cut by 3 bases and J by 5 bases, with 17 bases left in between. This CDR3 contains 15 residues. CDR1 and CDR2 (germline): PRHDT, FYEKMQ (reference sequence).